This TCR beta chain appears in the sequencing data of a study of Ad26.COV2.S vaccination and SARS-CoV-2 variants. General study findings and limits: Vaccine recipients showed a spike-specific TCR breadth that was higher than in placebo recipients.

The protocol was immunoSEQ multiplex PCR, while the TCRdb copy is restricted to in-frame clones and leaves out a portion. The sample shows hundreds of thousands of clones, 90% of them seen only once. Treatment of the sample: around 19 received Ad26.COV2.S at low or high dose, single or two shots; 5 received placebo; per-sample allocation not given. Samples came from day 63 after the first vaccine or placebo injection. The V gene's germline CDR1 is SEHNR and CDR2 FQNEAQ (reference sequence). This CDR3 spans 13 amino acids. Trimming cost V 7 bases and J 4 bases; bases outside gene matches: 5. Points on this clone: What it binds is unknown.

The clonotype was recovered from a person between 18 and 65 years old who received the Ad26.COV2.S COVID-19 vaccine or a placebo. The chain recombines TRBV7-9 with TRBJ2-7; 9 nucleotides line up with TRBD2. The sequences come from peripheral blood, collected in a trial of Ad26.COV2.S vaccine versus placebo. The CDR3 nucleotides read TGTGCCAGCATAGGGGCGGGAGGGTACGAGCAGTACTTC. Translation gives CASIGAGGYEQYF.